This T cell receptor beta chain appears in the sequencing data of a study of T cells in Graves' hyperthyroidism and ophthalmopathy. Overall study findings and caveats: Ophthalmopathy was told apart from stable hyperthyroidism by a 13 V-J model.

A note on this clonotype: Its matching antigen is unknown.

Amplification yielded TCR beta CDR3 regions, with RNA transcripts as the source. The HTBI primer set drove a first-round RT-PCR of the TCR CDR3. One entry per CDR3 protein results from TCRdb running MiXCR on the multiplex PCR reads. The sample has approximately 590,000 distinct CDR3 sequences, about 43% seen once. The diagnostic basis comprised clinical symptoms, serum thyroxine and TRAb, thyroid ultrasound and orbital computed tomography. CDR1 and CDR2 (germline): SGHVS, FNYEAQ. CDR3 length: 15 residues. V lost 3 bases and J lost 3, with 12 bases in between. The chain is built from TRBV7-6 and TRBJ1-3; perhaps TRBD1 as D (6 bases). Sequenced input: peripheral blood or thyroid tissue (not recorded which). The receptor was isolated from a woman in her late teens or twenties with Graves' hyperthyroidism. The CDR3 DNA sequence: TGTGCCAGCAGCTTCGCAGGGGCGCGTGGAAACACCATATATTTT. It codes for CASSFAGARGNTIYF.